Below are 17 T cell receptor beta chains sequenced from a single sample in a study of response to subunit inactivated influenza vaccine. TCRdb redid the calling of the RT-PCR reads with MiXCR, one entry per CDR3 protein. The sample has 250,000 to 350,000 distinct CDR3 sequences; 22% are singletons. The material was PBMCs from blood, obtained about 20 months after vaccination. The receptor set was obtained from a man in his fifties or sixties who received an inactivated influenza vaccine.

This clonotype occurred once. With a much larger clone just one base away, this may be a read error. The CDR3 region is CSVLGGGDYCYTF. DNA for the CDR3: TGCAGCGTCCTCGGAGGGGGCGACTATTGCTACACCTTC. V usage is TRBV29-1 and J usage is TRBJ1-2, with 7 bases aligning to TRBD1. The germline gives CDR1 SQVTM, CDR2 ANQGSEA. The CDR3 runs 13 residues.

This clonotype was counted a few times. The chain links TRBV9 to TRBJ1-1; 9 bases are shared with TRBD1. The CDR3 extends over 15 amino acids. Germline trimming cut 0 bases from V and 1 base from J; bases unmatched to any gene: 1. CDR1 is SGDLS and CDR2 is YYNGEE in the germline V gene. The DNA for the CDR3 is TGTGCCAGCAGCGTAGAGGGACAGGGGAACACTGAAGCTTTCTTT. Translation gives CASSVEGQGNTEAFF. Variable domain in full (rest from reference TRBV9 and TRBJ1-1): DSGVTQTPKHLITATGQRVTLRCSPRSGDLSVYWYQQSLDQGLQFLIQYYNGEERAKGNILERFSAQQFPDLHSELNLSSLELGDSALYFCASSVEGQGNTEAFFGQGTRLTVV.

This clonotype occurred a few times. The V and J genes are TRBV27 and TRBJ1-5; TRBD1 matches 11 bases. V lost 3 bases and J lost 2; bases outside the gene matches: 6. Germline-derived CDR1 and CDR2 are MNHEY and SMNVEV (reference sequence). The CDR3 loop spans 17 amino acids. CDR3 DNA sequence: TGTGCCAGCAGTTTCGGACAGGGGGCAGGGGGCAATCAGCCCCAGCATTTT. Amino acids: CASSFGQGAGGNQPQHF.

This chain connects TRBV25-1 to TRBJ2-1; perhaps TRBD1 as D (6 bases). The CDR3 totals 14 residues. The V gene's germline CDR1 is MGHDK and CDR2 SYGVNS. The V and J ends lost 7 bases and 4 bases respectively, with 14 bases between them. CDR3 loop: CASNKGESYNEQFF. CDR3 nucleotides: TGTGCCAGCAATAAGGGGGAGAGTTACAATGAGCAGTTCTTC.

The CDR3 protein is CAWSVRGWEKLFF. DNA of the CDR3: TGTGCCTGGAGTGTAAGAGGGTGGGAAAAACTGTTTTTT. The J gene is TRBJ1-4, the V gene TRBV30; D not certain. V lost 0 bases and J 8 bases, leaving 10 bases between the germline ends. The CDR3 contains 13 residues. Germline V CDR1 and CDR2: GTSNPN, SVGIG (reference sequence).

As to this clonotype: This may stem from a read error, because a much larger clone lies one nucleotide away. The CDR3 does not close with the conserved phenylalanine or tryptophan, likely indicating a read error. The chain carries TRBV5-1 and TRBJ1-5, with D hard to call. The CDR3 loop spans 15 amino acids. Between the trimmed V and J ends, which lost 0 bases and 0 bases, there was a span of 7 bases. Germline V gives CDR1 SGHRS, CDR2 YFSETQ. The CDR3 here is CASSLGILSNQPQHC. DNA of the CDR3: TGCGCCAGCAGCTTGGGCATCCTTAGCAATCAGCCCCAGCATTGT.

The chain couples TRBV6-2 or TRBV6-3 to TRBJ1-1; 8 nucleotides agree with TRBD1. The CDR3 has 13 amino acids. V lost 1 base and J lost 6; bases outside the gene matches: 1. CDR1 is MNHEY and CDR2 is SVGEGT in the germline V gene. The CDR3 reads CASSYLTGAEAFF. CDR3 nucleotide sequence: TGTGCCAGCAGTTACTTGACAGGGGCTGAAGCTTTCTTT.

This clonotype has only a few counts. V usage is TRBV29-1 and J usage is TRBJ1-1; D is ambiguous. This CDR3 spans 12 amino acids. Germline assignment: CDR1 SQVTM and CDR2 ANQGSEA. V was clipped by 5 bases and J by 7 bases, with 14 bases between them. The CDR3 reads CSVWATQLEAFF. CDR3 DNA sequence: TGCAGCGTTTGGGCAACCCAGCTTGAAGCTTTCTTT.

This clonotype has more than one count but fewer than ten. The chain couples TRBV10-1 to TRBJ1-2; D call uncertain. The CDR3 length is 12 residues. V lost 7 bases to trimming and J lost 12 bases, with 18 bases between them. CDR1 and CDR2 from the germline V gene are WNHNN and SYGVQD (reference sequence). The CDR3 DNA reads TGCGCCAGCAAAAAGTGGTATAGGAAGGACACCTTC. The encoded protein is CASKKWYRKDTF.

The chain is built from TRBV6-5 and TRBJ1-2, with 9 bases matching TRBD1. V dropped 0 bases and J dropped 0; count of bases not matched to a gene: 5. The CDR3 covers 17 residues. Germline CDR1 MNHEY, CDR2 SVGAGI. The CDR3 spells CASSYSGTGKTNYGYTF. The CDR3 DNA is TGTGCCAGCAGTTACTCCGGGACAGGGAAAACTAACTATGGCTACACCTTC.

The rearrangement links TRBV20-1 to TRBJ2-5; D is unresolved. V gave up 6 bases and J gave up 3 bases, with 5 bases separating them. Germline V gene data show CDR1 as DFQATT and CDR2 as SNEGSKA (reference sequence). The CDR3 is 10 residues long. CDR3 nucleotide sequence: TGCAGTGCCAACGAAGAGACCCAGTACTTC. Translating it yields CSANEETQYF.

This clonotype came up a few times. The DNA for the CDR3 is TGTGCCAGCAGCTTAGAGGGACTACCCACCTACGAGCAGTACTTC. Translating gives CASSLEGLPTYEQYF. This sequence joins TRBV7-2 and TRBJ2-7; 7 bases are a match to TRBD2. Looked up from germline, CDR1 is SGHTA and CDR2 is FQGNSA. The J segment lost 2 bases and the V segment lost 1 base, leaving 5 bases of the junction unmatched. The CDR3 is 15 residues long.

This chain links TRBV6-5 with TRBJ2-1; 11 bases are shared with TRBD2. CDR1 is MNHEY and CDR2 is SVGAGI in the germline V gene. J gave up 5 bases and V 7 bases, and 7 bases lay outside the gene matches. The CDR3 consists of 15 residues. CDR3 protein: CASKILAGVHNEQFF. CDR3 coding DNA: TGTGCCAGCAAGATACTAGCGGGAGTCCACAATGAGCAGTTCTTC.

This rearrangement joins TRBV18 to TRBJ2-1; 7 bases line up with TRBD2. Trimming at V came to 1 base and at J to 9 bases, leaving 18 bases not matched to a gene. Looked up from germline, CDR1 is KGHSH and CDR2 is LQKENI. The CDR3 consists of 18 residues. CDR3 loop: CASSPRSSGVGSRGEQFF. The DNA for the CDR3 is TGTGCCAGCTCACCACGTTCTAGCGGAGTGGGGTCTCGAGGTGAGCAGTTCTTC. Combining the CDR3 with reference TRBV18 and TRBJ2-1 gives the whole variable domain NAGVMQNPRHLVRRRGQEARLRCSPMKGHSHVYWYRQLPEEGLKFMVYLQKENIIDESGMPKERFSAEFPKEGPSILRIQQVVRGDSAAYFCASSPRSSGVGSRGEQFFGPGTRLTVL.

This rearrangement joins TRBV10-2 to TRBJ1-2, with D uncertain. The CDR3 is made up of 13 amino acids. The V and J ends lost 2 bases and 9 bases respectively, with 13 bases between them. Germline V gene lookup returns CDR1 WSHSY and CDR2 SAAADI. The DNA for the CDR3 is TGCGCCAGCAGTGAGGCACAGTCAGGCTGCTACACCTTC. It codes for CASSEAQSGCYTF.

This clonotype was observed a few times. The CDR3 bases are TGTGCCAGCAGCTCAGGCCCTCTTAAACAGGGGGCGGTGAACACTGAAGCTTTCTTT. The encoded protein is CASSSGPLKQGAVNTEAFF. The chain has TRBV9 and TRBJ1-1, with 9 bases that match TRBD1. Per germline, CDR1 SGDLS and CDR2 YYNGEE. V gave up 4 bases and J gave up 0 bases; unmatched junction bases: 16. This CDR3 is built from 19 residues.

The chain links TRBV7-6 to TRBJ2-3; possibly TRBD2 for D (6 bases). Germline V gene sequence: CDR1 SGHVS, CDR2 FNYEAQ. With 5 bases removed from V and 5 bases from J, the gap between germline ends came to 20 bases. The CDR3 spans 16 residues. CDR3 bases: TGTGCCAGCAGCCCCTGGGCGGGATCTTGGGAAGATACGCAGTATTTT. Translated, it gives CASSPWAGSWEDTQYF.